This T cell receptor beta chain was obtained from a study of cytomegalovirus exposure and HLA in healthy donors. Study-wide points: An analysis that came later showed most CMV-associated TCR beta chains appearing HLA-restricted. In vitro assays verified that a few CMV-associated chains recognized CMV antigens specifically.

For this clone: Its antigen is still unknown.

V was shortened by 5 bases and J by 6 bases, with 12 bases between the two germline ends. The CDR3 has 13 amino acids. Per the germline V gene, CDR1 is SGHDT and CDR2 is YYEEEE. The PCR used 60 Vbeta and 13 Jbeta primers. The table came from immunoSEQ multiplex PCR; TCRdb's copy has only in-frame clones and leaves some out. The sample includes approximately 160,000 clones, over 70% of them seen just once. The clonotype comes from a woman aged 40 to 49 in good health and CMV-seropositive. Sequencing was performed on PBMCs. The gene calls are TRBV5-6 and TRBJ2-1, with TRBD1 as a possible D gene (5 bases). CDR3 protein: CASRKTGFNEQFF. DNA of the CDR3: TGTGCCAGCAGGAAAACAGGTTTCAATGAGCAGTTCTTC.